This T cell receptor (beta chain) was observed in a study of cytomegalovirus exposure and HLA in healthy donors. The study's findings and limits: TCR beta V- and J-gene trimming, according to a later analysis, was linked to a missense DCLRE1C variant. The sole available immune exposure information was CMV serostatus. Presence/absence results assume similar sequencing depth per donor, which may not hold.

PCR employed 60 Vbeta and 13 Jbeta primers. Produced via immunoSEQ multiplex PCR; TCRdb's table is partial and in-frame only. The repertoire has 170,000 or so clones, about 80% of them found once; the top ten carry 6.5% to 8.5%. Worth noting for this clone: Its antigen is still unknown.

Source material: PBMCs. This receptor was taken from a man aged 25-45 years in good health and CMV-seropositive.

For the CDR3, the DNA is TGTGCCAGCCTTCGACCCAGGGTTCCGTCGGCTCAGCCCCAGCATTTT. Translated: CASLRPRVPSAQPQHF. The gene calls are TRBV6-6 and TRBJ1-5; possibly TRBD1 for D (5 bases). The CDR3 runs 16 residues. With 8 bases removed from V and 6 bases from J, the gap between germline ends came to 23 bases. From germline, CDR1 is MNHNY and CDR2 SVGAGI (reference sequence).